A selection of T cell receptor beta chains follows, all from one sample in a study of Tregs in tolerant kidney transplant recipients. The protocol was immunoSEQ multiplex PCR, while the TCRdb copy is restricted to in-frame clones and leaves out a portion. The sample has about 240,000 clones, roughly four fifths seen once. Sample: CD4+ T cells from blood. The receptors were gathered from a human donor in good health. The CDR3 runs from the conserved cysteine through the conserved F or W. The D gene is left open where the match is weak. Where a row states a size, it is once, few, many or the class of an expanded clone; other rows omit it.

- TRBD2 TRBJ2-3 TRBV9 TGTGCCAGCAGCGTAGTTGGGGGGACTACAGGAGATACGCAGTATTTT CASSVVGGTTGDTQYF
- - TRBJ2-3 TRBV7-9 TGTGCCAGCAGCAAACTCGATACGCAGTATTTT CASSKLDTQYF
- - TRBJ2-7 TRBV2 TGTGCCAGCAATGCATGGCCCTACGAGCAGTACTTC CASNAWPYEQYF
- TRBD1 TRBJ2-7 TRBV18 TGTGCCAGCTCAGGGTCCTCCGGGACAGGCTACGAGCAGTACTTC CASSGSSGTGYEQYF
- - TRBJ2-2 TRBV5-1 TGCGCCAGCAGCTTGGCCCCTGGAGGGGATGGGGAGCTGTTTTTT CASSLAPGGDGELFF
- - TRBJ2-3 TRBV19 TGTGCCAGTAGTATCCGGGATCCAGCAGATACGCAGTATTTT CASSIRDPADTQYF
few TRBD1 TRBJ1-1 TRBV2 TGTGCCAGCAGTGACAGGGGGCAGGTTCGAGCTTTCTTT CASSDRGQVRAFF
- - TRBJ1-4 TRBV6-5 TGTGCCAGCAGCAGCCCACCCAATGAAAAACTGTTTTTT CASSSPPNEKLFF
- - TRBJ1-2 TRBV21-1 TGTGCCAGCAGCAAAGCACAAGAACCCAGCCCATATGGCTACACCTTC CASSKAQEPSPYGYTF
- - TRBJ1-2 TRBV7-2 TGTGCCAGCAGCTTAGAGCTTCAGCTCTATGGCTACACCTTC CASSLELQLYGYTF
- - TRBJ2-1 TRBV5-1 TGCGCCAGCAGCTTGCAGAGCGGATTTAATGAGCAGTTCTTC CASSLQSGFNEQFF
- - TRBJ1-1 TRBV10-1 TGCGCCAGCAGCTATCAAGGGAGTACTGAAGCTTTCTTT CASSYQGSTEAFF
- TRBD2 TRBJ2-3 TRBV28 TGTGCCAGTATTTTAGCGGGATCTGGGGTCCCAGATACGCAGTATTTT CASILAGSGVPDTQYF
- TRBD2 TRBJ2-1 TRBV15 TGTGCCACCAGCAGAGTCCTCGTGACTAGCGGGAGTGGGTACGGGCAGTTCTTC CATSRVLVTSGSGYGQFF
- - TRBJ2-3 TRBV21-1 TGTGCCAGCAGCAAAGAGAGGACAGGGCGCACAGATACGCAGTATTTT CASSKERTGRTDTQYF
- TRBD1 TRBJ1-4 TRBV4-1 TGCGCCAGCAGCCAAGAAAGGGCGGACAGGGGAACTAATGAAAAACTGTTTTTT CASSQERADRGTNEKLFF
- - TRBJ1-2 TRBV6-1 TGTGCCAGCAGTGAAGATGGGACCTATGGCTACACCTTC CASSEDGTYGYTF
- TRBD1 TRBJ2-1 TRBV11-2 TGTGCCAGCAGCTTCAGGTGGGAAGGGGGGACAGGGTTAAGTGAGCAGTTCTTC CASSFRWEGGTGLSEQFF
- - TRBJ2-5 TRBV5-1 TGCGCCAGCAGCTTGTCCTCGGGAGAGACCCAGTACTTC CASSLSSGETQYF
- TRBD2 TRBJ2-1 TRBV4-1 TGCGCCAGCAGCCACGGACTAGCGGGGCCCTACAATGAGCAGTTCTTC CASSHGLAGPYNEQFF
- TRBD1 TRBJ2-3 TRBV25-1 TGTGCCAGCAGTCCGGGACAGGGTATTACAGATACGCAGTATTTT CASSPGQGITDTQYF
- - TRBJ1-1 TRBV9 TGTGCCAGCAGCGTAGAAGGGACACTGAACACTGAAGCTTTCTTT CASSVEGTLNTEAFF
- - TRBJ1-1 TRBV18 TGTGCCAGCTCACCGGGTCGACGGTGGAACACTGAAGCTTTCTTT CASSPGRRWNTEAFF